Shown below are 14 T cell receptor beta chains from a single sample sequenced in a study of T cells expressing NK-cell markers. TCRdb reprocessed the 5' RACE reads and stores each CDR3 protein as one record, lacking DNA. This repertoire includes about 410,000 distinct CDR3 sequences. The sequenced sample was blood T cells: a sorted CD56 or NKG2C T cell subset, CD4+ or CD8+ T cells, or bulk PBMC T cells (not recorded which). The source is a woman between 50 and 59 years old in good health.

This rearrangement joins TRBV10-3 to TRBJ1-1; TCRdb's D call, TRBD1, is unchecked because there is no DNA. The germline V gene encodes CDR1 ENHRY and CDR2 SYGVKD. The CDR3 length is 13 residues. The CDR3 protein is CAITDSTNTEAFF.

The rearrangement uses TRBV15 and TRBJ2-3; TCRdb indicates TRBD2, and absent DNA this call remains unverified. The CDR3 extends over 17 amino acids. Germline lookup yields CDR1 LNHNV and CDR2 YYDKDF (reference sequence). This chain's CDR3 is CATSSDGSSGGPDTQYF.

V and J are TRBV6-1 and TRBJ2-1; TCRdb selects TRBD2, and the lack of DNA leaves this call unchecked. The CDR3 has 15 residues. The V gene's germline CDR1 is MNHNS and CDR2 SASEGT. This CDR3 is CASRGLASSYNEQFF.

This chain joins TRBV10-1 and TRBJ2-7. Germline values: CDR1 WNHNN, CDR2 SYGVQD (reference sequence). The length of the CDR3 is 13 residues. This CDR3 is CASSEFEAHEQYF.

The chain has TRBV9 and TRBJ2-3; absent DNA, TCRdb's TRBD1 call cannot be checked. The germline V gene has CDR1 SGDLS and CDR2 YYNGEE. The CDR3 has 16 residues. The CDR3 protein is CASSDRQGSGTDTQYF.

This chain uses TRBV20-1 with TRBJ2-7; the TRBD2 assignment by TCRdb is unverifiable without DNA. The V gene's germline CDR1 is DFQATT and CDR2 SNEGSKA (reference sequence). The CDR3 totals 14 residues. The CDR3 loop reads CSASSSGADYEQYF.

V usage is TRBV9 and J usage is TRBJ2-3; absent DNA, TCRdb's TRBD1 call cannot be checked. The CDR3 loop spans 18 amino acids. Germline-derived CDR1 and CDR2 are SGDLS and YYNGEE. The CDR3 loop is CASSVVPGQKVSSDTQYF.

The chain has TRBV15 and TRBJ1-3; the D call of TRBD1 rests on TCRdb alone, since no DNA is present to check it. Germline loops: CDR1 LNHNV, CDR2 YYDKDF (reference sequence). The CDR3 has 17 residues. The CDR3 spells CATSRERLGAAGNTIYF.

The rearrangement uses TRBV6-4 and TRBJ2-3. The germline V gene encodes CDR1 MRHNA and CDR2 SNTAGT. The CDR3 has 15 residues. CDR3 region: CASSDSPATADTQYF.

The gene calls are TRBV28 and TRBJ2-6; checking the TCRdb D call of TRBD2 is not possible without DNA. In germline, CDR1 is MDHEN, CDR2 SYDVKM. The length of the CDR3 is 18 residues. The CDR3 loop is CASSQRTSFYSGANVLTF.

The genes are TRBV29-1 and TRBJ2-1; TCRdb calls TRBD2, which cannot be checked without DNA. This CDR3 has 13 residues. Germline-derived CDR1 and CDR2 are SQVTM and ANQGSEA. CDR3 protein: CSVGPNSYNEQFF.

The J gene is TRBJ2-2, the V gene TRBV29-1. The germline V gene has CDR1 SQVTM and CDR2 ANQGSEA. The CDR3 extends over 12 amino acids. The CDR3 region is CSVEVGYGELFF.

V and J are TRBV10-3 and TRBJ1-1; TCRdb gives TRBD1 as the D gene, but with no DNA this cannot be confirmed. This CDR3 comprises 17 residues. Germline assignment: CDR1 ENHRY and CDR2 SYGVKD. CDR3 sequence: CAIRTPKQGARDTEAFF.

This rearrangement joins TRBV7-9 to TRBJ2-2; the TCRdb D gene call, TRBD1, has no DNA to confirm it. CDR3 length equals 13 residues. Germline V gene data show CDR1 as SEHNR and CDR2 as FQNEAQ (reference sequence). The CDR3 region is CATLIPPGGELFF.